These T cell receptor beta chains were read from a single sample in a study of blood T cell repertoires in COVID-19. Generated by immunoSEQ multiplex PCR, the TCRdb table keeps only in-frame clones and is missing some. This sample has roughly 250,000 clones; over 80% occur once, and the top ten carry approximately 2%. What was sequenced was PBMCs or T cells enriched from blood (not recorded which). The origin of the receptors is a woman in her late teens or twenties who had recovered from COVID-19. CDR3s include the opening cysteine and the closing phenylalanine or tryptophan. A D gene is named only where the DNA matches it firmly. Some rows mark clone size as missing; the rest say once, few, many or name a class of expanded clone.

D: NA
J: TRBJ2-3
V: TRBV13
size: NA
CDR3: CASSTSSRGFELTDTQYF
DNA: TGTGCCAGCAGCACCTCGAGCCGGGGATTCGAACTTACAGATACGCAGTATTTT

D: TRBD1
J: TRBJ2-7
V: TRBV27
size: NA
CDR3: CASRRGQKYHEQYF
DNA: TGTGCCAGCAGGAGGGGACAGAAATACCACGAGCAGTACTTC

D: NA
J: TRBJ1-2
V: TRBV10-3
size: NA
CDR3: CAISGPNGYTF
DNA: TGTGCCATCAGTGGCCCTAATGGCTACACCTTC

D: NA
J: TRBJ1-4
V: TRBV18
size: NA
CDR3: CASSPYRECCEKLFF
DNA: TGTGCCAGCTCACCTTACAGGGAATGTTGCGAAAAACTGTTTTTT

D: TRBD1
J: TRBJ2-5
V: TRBV3-1/TRBV3-2
size: NA
CDR3: CASSQDWGQGIETQYF
DNA: TGTGCCAGCAGCCAAGATTGGGGACAGGGTATCGAGACCCAGTACTTC

D: TRBD1
J: TRBJ1-2
V: TRBV14
size: NA
CDR3: CASSQDHRKGRGPAYGYTF
DNA: TGTGCCAGCAGCCAAGATCATAGAAAGGGCAGGGGGCCTGCCTATGGCTACACCTTC

D: TRBD1
J: TRBJ1-6
V: TRBV4-1
size: NA
CDR3: CASTNDRAGGALHF
DNA: TGCGCCAGCACGAATGACAGGGCCGGGGGAGCCCTCCACTTT

D: NA
J: TRBJ1-1
V: TRBV12-3/TRBV12-4
size: NA
CDR3: CASSFKLQTEAFF
DNA: TGTGCCAGCAGTTTTAAGCTACAGACTGAAGCTTTCTTT

D: TRBD1
J: TRBJ1-6
V: TRBV5-1
size: NA
CDR3: CASSLGDRPHNSPLHF
DNA: TGCGCCAGCAGCTTGGGGGACAGACCTCATAATTCACCCCTCCACTTT

D: TRBD1
J: TRBJ1-2
V: TRBV3-1/TRBV3-2
size: NA
CDR3: CASSRTGENYGYTF
DNA: TGTGCCAGCAGCCGAACAGGGGAGAACTATGGCTACACCTTC

D: NA
J: TRBJ1-1
V: TRBV18
size: NA
CDR3: CASSPNGNTEAFF
DNA: TGTGCCAGCTCACCAAACGGGAACACTGAAGCTTTCTTT

D: NA
J: TRBJ1-5
V: TRBV19
size: once
CDR3: CASSMSGVFQPQHF
DNA: TGTGCCAGTAGTATGTCAGGGGTGTTTCAGCCCCAGCATTTT

D: NA
J: TRBJ1-1
V: TRBV6-4
size: NA
CDR3: CASSRETGNTEAFF
DNA: TGTGCCAGCAGTCGGGAGACGGGGAACACTGAAGCTTTCTTT

D: TRBD1
J: TRBJ1-4
V: TRBV5-1
size: NA
CDR3: CASSSSGTGDLGEKLFF
DNA: TGCGCCAGCAGCTCTTCCGGGACAGGGGATCTCGGTGAAAAACTGTTTTTT

D: TRBD1
J: TRBJ2-1
V: TRBV6-1
size: NA
CDR3: CASSEQGANNEQFF
DNA: TGTGCCAGCAGTGAACAGGGGGCTAACAATGAGCAGTTCTTC

D: NA
J: TRBJ2-3
V: TRBV5-1
size: NA
CDR3: CASSLASFEGDTQYF
DNA: TGCGCCAGCAGCTTGGCCAGTTTCGAGGGAGATACGCAGTATTTT

D: TRBD2
J: TRBJ2-5
V: TRBV11-3
size: NA
CDR3: CASSPRTSGGESGTQYF
DNA: TGTGCCAGCAGCCCCCGGACTAGCGGGGGGGAGTCAGGGACCCAGTACTTC